The entry below gives a single T cell receptor (beta chain) sequence along with its context. Its antigen is unknown. Per-base qualities were not stored, and no clone one base away is much larger. The cysteine opens and the phenylalanine closes a CDR3 of 15 amino acids. Of the read, only the CDR3 DNA is kept; its 45 bases are in frame from base 1. Taken from the germline V gene, the CDR1 and CDR2 loops are SQVTM and ANQGSEA. V was cut back by 6 bases and J by 2 bases, leaving a gap of 19 bases between them. The data are from a study of shared clonotypes between healthy human individuals (dated by TCRdb to the early 2020s). Some background on the complete study: A couple of women and a few men aged 18 to 49 years were included in the cohort. For each donor, CD4 naive and CD4 memory were each run on three plates, CD8 naive on two plates, and CD8 memory on one plate. To estimate repertoire size and how much clonotypes are shared between individuals, the study performed deep sequencing of blood TCR repertoires from a handful of healthy adults. To increase sequencing depth and limit assay-specific biases, different laboratories used diverse techniques to prepare libraries and sequence TCR repertoires. Between about 0.9 and 9 billion PBMCs per donor were obtained by leukapheresis. What the study reported, not specific to this receptor: Higher generation probabilities were observed for clonotypes shared by all four sorted-subset donors than for non-shared clonotypes. Only blood was sampled, and tissue TCR repertoires likely differ from those in blood. Sharing across a handful of donors was observed for roughly 5% of naive CD4, 3% to 3.5% of naive CD8, 2% to 2.5% of memory CD4, and around 0.42% of memory CD8 clonotypes. Larger estimated clonotype richness was generally found for naive subsets than for memory subsets. Rarefaction of sorted-subset datasets indicated incomplete sequencing despite the large sequencing depth. Pairwise subsampling led to the expectation that sequencing depth would affect the degree of clonotype sharing among donors. The small number of donors limited the genetic and exposure-history diversity represented.

TCR CDR3 regions were amplified from genomic DNA by multiplex PCR using the deep immunoSEQ assay. Extracted genomic DNA from each cell subset was spread evenly across all wells of several immunoSEQ 96-well plates, with each plate serving as a replicate. Each replicate PCR for sorted subsets received approximately 200 ng genomic DNA, equal to around 32,000 T cell genomes. The purified libraries were quantified using a Qubit 3.0 fluorometer, sized with a Bioanalyzer 2100, and then quantified again using the KAPA Library Quantification kit. A separate single-read 150-cycle Illumina NextSeq 550 flow cell was used to sequence each immunoSEQ 96-well plate. As for the authors' bioinformatics: Because the immunoSEQ output held only junctional sequences and lacked quality scores, the filtering could not match the filtering applied to full-length reads. Sequences were annotated with PyIR, a Python wrapper for IgBLAST v1.9, using IMGT germline references to assign V/J genes and CDR3. Reads were removed for weak V/J assignments (E-value above 1e-6), missing CDR3, stop codons, out-of-frame junctions, or ambiguous translated residues. V3J clonotypes were defined as sequences sharing the same inferred V gene, J gene, and CDR3 amino acid sequence. Percentage overlap between repertoires was calculated by dividing the number of shared unique clonotypes by the size of the smaller repertoire. Repertoire richness was assessed with RTK rarefaction, the Chao1 estimator, and Recon v2.1 estimates of unobserved clonotypes. OLGA was used to compute generation probabilities for all TCRbeta clonotypes that the gDNA method yielded from a handful of donors. TCRdb mirrors the immuneACCESS table, restricted to in-frame sequences. Some clones are absent from its copies; in checked studies, under half trace to an unresolved V gene, and the reason for the others is unknown. V, J and clone size are taken as reported in that table, and D and trimming were inferred from the DNA itself. Here the sample has about 2.2 million clones; 90% to 95% occur a single time. The ten most abundant clones make up approximately 1.7% of the sample.

CD8 naive samples consisted of CD45RO-negative cells that were positively selected for CCR7, yielding a CD45RA+CCR7+ population without TemRA cells. The donors were healthy, HIV-negative adults who had no recently reported acute infections or vaccinations. Only Caucasian adults living in Nashville, Tennessee, USA were represented among the donors. Blood was collected by leukapheresis, and PBMCs were isolated by Ficoll-Histopaque density gradient centrifugation and then cryopreserved in liquid nitrogen vapor phase. Purity and quantity of every magnetically sorted T cell population were checked by analytical flow cytometry. Each sorted fraction had its genomic DNA isolated and then quantified by UV absorbance on a Nanodrop 2000c.

Sequenced material: naive CD8+ T cells from PBMCs. The label giving this sample's cell subset or site can be read as: CD45RA+CCR7+. Here the chain combines TRBV29-1 and TRBJ2-5; the D element could tentatively be TRBD1 or TRBD2, as 6 bases agree for each. The clonotype comes from a man between 18 and 35 years old in good health. Some clones in this sample may be carry-over from other donors' samples. The CDR3 amino acid sequence is: CSVLKTGLWQETQYF. Here is the DNA: TGCAGCGTCCTGAAGACAGGACTATGGCAAGAGACCCAGTACTTC. Joined to the reference TRBV29-1 and TRBJ2-5 proteins, this CDR3 gives the full variable domain: SAVISQKPSRDICQRGTSLTIQCQVDSQVTMMFWYRQQPGQSLTLIATANQGSEATYESGFVIDKFPISRPNLTFSTLTVSNMSPEDSSIYLCSVLKTGLWQETQYFGPGTRLLVL.